Reported below is one T cell receptor beta chain. This sample is part of a study of blood T cell repertoires in COVID-19. TCRdb's copy holds only in-frame clones and misses some; the assay was immunoSEQ multiplex PCR. Among some 58,000 clones listed, 77% were seen once. The TCR sequence derives from a human donor in a cohort sampled during active COVID-19. The sample consisted of peripheral blood.

Written as DNA, the CDR3 is TGTGCCAGCAGCCCACCGAACAGGGCCGGGGGAAACACCATATATTTT. Translating it yields CASSPPNRAGGNTIYF. This sequence joins TRBV7-2 and TRBJ1-3; tentatively, D is TRBD1 (6 bases). Trimming pared 5 bases from V and 4 bases from J, leaving 18 bases between. CDR1 and CDR2 (germline): SGHTA, FQGNSA. The CDR3 has 16 amino acids.